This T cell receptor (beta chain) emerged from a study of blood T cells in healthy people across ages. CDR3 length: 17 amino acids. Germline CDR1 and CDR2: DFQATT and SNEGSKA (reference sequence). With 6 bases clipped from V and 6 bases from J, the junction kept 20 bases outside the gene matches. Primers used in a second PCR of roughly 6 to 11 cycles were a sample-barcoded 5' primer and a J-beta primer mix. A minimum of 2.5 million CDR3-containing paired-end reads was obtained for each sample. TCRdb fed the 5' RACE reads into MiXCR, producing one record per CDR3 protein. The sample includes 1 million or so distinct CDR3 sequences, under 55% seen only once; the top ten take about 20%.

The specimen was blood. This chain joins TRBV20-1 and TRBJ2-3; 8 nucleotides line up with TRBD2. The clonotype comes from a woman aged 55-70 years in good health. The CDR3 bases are TGCAGTGCCATCCCCGGGTCCGGGAGGGCTCTCTTGGATACGCAGTATTTT. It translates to CSAIPGSGRALLDTQYF.